What follows are 19 T cell receptor beta chains derived from one specimen sequenced in a study of T cell clonality in common variable immunodeficiency. Assay used: immunoSEQ multiplex PCR; TCRdb lists only in-frame clones, some missing. Singletons are absent from the sample, which has approximately 57,000 clones. Sequencing used peripheral blood mononuclear cells. The receptors derive from a person between 18 and 70 years old in good health.

This clone showed up many times. The read ends 3 residues shy of where the CDR3 ends; the end is completed using the germline J gene. The chain recombines TRBV7-2 with TRBJ1-1; D gene ambiguous. This CDR3 has 13 residues. V lost 5 bases to trimming and J lost 2 bases, with 9 bases between them. Germline V CDR1 and CDR2: SGHTA, FQGNSA. CDR3 DNA, as far as it was read: TGTGCCAGCAGCGCCCAGAGTAACACTGAA. It codes for CASSAQSNTE. The whole CDR3 protein reads CASSAQSNTEAFF. Full variable domain (remainder filled in from reference TRBV7-2 and TRBJ1-1): GAGVSQSPSNKVTEKGKDVELRCDPISGHTALYWYRQSLGQGLEFLIYFQGNSAPDKSGLPSDRFSAERTGGSVSTLTIQRTQQEDSAVYLCASSAQSNTEAFFGQGTRLTVV.

This clone has a count of ten or more. With the read ending 3 residues before the CDR3 end, the germline J gene is used to fill in that end. The chain uses TRBV7-9 and TRBJ1-1; weak D call: TRBD1 (6 bases). The CDR3 totals 15 residues. CDR1 is SEHNR and CDR2 is FQNEAQ in the germline V gene (reference sequence). Trimming stripped 7 bases from V and 6 bases from J, with 21 bases between. The part of the CDR3 DNA that was read is TGTGCCAGCAACCCATTCGGACAGACGAGGGCTGAA. Translation gives CASNPFGQTRAE. The CDR3 in its entirety is CASNPFGQTRAEAFF.

This clone was detected ten times or more. The CDR3 end is not reached by the read, which stops 3 residues before it; the germline J gene fills it in. This chain links TRBV2 with TRBJ1-1; 8 bases match TRBD1. The germline CDR1 and CDR2 sequences are SNHLY and FYNNEI. The CDR3 has 14 amino acids. CDR3 loop: CASSELAGGGKAFF. CDR3 bases read: TGTGCCAGCAGTGAATTGGCAGGGGGCGGGAAG.

This clone was seen at least ten times. The read terminates 3 residues before the CDR3 end, so the remaining end is supplied by the germline J gene. The genes are TRBV19 and TRBJ2-3; no clear D gene. Germline loops: CDR1 LNHDA, CDR2 SQIVND (reference sequence). Trimming shortened V by 2 bases and J by 6 bases, and 6 bases separated the two germline ends. CDR3 length: 12 amino acids. The CDR3 sequence is CASSIISDTQYF. The sequenced CDR3 bases are TGTGCCAGTAGTATAATTTCGGATACG.

This clone appeared many times. The read ends 3 residues early relative to the CDR3; the germline J gene fills the gap. At the DNA level, this CDR3 is encoded by other sequences in the same sample as well. The chain carries TRBV7-2 and TRBJ1-3; maybe TRBD1 (5 bases). The V end lost 0 bases, the J end lost 0 bases, and 9 bases lay between the germline ends. This CDR3 region has 16 residues. Germline V gene sequence: CDR1 SGHTA, CDR2 FQGNSA. Partial CDR3 DNA: TGTGCCAGCAGCTTAGCGGGGGGGGGCTCTGGAAACACC. This translates into CASSLAGGGSGNT. From start to end, the CDR3 is CASSLAGGGSGNTIYF.

This clone was counted ten times or more. The CDR3 goes on 3 residues after the read ends, and that part is filled in from the germline J gene. The chain uses TRBV19 and TRBJ2-1; D unresolved. The CDR3 covers 14 residues. V was clipped by 5 bases and J by 0 bases, with 8 bases between them. Germline CDR1 reads LNHDA; CDR2 reads SQIVND (reference sequence). The CDR3 bases that were read are TGTGCCAGTAGTCTCCCGGGCTCCTACAATGAG. Translation gives CASSLPGSYNE. In full, the CDR3 is CASSLPGSYNEQFF.

This clone has a count of ten or more. Read data end 3 residues before the CDR3 end; the end is taken from the germline J gene. The chain uses TRBV5-1 and TRBJ2-3; 7 nucleotides align to TRBD2. Germline assignment: CDR1 SGHRS and CDR2 YFSETQ. The CDR3 sequence is 15 residues long. The V and J ends lost 0 bases and 2 bases, in that order; junction bases with no gene match: 3. The CDR3 loop reads CASSLESGNTDTQYF. The DNA read from the CDR3 is TGCGCCAGCAGCTTGGAAAGCGGGAACACAGATACG.

This clone came up a few times. The read stops 3 residues short of the end of the CDR3; the missing end is completed from the germline J gene. The J gene is TRBJ1-2, the V gene TRBV6-4; tentatively, D is TRBD1 (5 bases). Germline CDR1 reads MRHNA; CDR2 reads SNTAGT. Trimming cost V 6 bases and J 4 bases, with 15 bases left between them. CDR3 length equals 14 residues. The CDR3 sequence is CASRRDSTFYGYTF. The sequenced CDR3 bases are TGTGCCAGCAGGAGGGACTCTACGTTCTATGGC.

Many counts were recorded for this clone. The missing CDR3 end, 3 residues past where the read stops, is filled in from the germline J gene. The gene calls are TRBV29-1 and TRBJ1-2, with a tentative D call TRBD1 (6 bases). The CDR3 has 15 residues. V was pared by 5 bases and J by 0 bases, with 16 bases between. CDR1 and CDR2 from the germline V gene are SQVTM and ANQGSEA. The chain's CDR3 is CSVIGQSQANYGYTF. CDR3 DNA, as far as it was read: TGCAGCGTTATCGGACAGTCCCAAGCTAACTATGGC.

This clone was picked up many times. CDR3 DNA (partial): TGCGCCAGCAGCTTGGTCGGGGGAGAGACC. This sequence encodes CASSLVGGET. In full, the CDR3 reads CASSLVGGETQYF. The rearrangement uses TRBV5-1 and TRBJ2-5; possible D gene TRBD2, 6 bases. The missing CDR3 end, 3 residues past where the read stops, is filled in from the germline J gene. Trimming removed 0 bases from V and 4 bases from J, with 7 bases in between. Germline CDR1 is SGHRS and CDR2 is YFSETQ. This CDR3 contains 13 residues.

Remarks on this clone: The read is 3 residues too short to cover the CDR3 end, so that end is filled in from the germline J gene. The chain has TRBV5-1 and TRBJ2-7; no clear D. The CDR3 has 12 residues. V was pared by 5 bases and J by 5 bases, with 11 bases between. Germline assignment: CDR1 SGHRS and CDR2 YFSETQ. The CDR3 is CASSLLRDEQYF. The CDR3 bases that were read are TGCGCCAGCAGTTTGCTCCGGGACGAG.

This clone was detected ten times or more. The CDR3 end lies 3 residues beyond the end of the read and is filled in from the germline J gene. This rearrangement joins TRBV5-1 to TRBJ2-1, with TRBD2 identical over 11 bases. The V gene end was trimmed by 5 bases and the J gene end by 4 bases; junction bases not matched to a gene: 5. CDR3 length equals 15 residues. Germline CDR1 reads SGHRS; CDR2 reads YFSETQ. CDR3 protein: CASRSGLAEYNEQFF. The sequenced CDR3 bases are TGCGCCAGCAGATCGGGACTAGCGGAATACAATGAG.

This clone was recorded at least ten times. The read ends 3 residues early relative to the CDR3; the germline J gene fills the gap. This chain joins TRBV7-9 and TRBJ2-5; perhaps TRBD2 as D (5 bases). V lost 5 bases and J lost 5, with 18 bases in between. This CDR3 spans 15 amino acids. Germline V lookup: CDR1 SEHNR, CDR2 FQNEAQ (reference sequence). The CDR3 region is CASSPQYTRGETQYF. Partial CDR3 DNA: TGTGCCAGCAGCCCTCAATATACTAGAGGCGAGACC.

This clone was observed many times. The CDR3 end falls 3 residues outside the read, so it is completed with the germline J gene. The genes are TRBV6-2 or TRBV6-3 and TRBJ1-2, with D possibly being TRBD1 (6 bases). V dropped 4 bases and J dropped 6 bases, with 12 bases sitting between them. The CDR3 loop spans 13 amino acids. Looked up from germline, CDR1 is MNHEY and CDR2 is SVGEGT. The CDR3 protein is CASSSTGRHGYTF. Partial CDR3 DNA: TGTGCCAGCAGTTCCACAGGGAGACATGGC.

This clone was counted ten times or more. The CDR3 bases that were read are TGTGCCAGTGGGGGCTGGGAGACC. This sequence encodes CASGGWET. The full CDR3 sequence reads CASGGWETQYF. V usage is TRBV19 and J usage is TRBJ2-5; D might be TRBD1 (6 bases). The read terminates 3 residues ahead of where the CDR3 ends, so the germline J gene completes it. This CDR3 is built from 11 residues. The germline V gene encodes CDR1 LNHDA and CDR2 SQIVND (reference sequence). The V and J ends lost 8 bases and 5 bases respectively, with 9 bases between them.

In its sample, this clone was seen many times. The observed sequence ends 3 residues before the CDR3 terminus, with the missing tail filled in from the germline J gene. The chain couples TRBV20-1 to TRBJ1-1, with D perhaps TRBD1 (6 bases). The CDR3 covers 13 residues. The germline V gene encodes CDR1 DFQATT and CDR2 SNEGSKA (reference sequence). The CDR3 loop is CSASPGQGIEAFF. The sequenced CDR3 bases are TGCAGTGCTTCCCCCGGGCAGGGGATAGAA.

This clone was seen many times. The read comes to an end 3 residues before the CDR3 does, leaving the germline J gene to fill in the end. The genes are TRBV6-1 and TRBJ2-5; D not resolved. The V gene's germline CDR1 is MNHNS and CDR2 SASEGT. V lost 2 bases to trimming and J lost 3 bases, with 7 bases between them. This CDR3 has 13 residues. CDR3 sequence: CASSESRKETQYF. The covered CDR3 bases are TGTGCCAGCAGTGAATCTAGGAAAGAGACC.

This clone was seen many times. The read is 3 residues too short to cover the CDR3 end, so that end is filled in from the germline J gene. This chain links TRBV7-2 with TRBJ1-6; the match to TRBD1 covers 7 bases. The CDR3 runs 15 residues. The germline V gene has CDR1 SGHTA and CDR2 FQGNSA. With 0 bases clipped from V and 9 bases from J, the junction kept 5 bases outside the gene matches. The CDR3 spells CASSLAGGGISPLHF. CDR3 bases read: TGTGCCAGCAGCTTAGCAGGGGGCGGAATTTCACCC.

A note on this clone: The read terminates 3 residues before the CDR3 end, so the remaining end is supplied by the germline J gene. The chain carries TRBV7-9 and TRBJ2-4; D is unclear. This CDR3 spans 13 amino acids. Germline V gene data show CDR1 as SEHNR and CDR2 as FQNEAQ (reference sequence). CDR3 region: CASSLANSHGQYF. The covered CDR3 bases are TGTGCCAGCAGCTTAGCTAACAGTCATGGT.